These 20 T cell receptor beta chains were all obtained from the same sample, sequenced in a study of blood T cell repertoires in COVID-19. Using immunoSEQ multiplex PCR, the repertoire was profiled, and TCRdb retains in-frame clones only, with some absent. The table records tens of thousands of clones, 85% to 90% of them present only once. Sequenced sample: peripheral blood. The receptors derive from a human donor in a cohort sampled during active COVID-19.

The chain is built from TRBV19 and TRBJ1-2; D remains unclear. CDR3 length: 15 amino acids. Germline V CDR1 and CDR2: LNHDA, SQIVND (reference sequence). Trimming shortened V by 1 base and J by 6 bases, and 15 bases separated the two germline ends. The CDR3 bases are TGTGCCAGTAGTATAGTTGGGGAGAACCTGGATGGCTACACCTTC. As protein: CASSIVGENLDGYTF.

The CDR3 coding sequence is TGTGCCAGCAGTCCTCAGGGTTGGTCTGGAAACACCATATATTTT. Amino acids: CASSPQGWSGNTIYF. V and J are TRBV2 and TRBJ1-3, with D possibly TRBD1 on 5 matching bases. Trimming cost V 5 bases and J 1 base, with 12 bases left between them. This CDR3 is built from 15 residues. Per the germline V gene, CDR1 is SNHLY and CDR2 is FYNNEI.

J is TRBJ2-5 and V is TRBV10-3, with D possibly TRBD2 on 6 matching bases. Germline V lookup: CDR1 ENHRY, CDR2 SYGVKD. The CDR3 contains 14 residues. The germline V and J ends were trimmed by 2 bases and 2 bases, with 9 bases remaining between them. CDR3: CAISEASAQETQYF. CDR3 sequence (DNA): TGTGCCATCAGTGAGGCTAGCGCTCAAGAGACCCAGTACTTC.

The chain uses TRBV7-8 and TRBJ1-5, with D possibly matching TRBD1 (6 bases). The CDR3 length is 14 residues. Trimming left V 6 bases short and J 4 bases short, with 13 bases between. From germline, CDR1 is SGHVS and CDR2 FQNEAQ. The DNA of the CDR3 is TGTGCCAGCAGGATGGGAACAGGGAATCAGCCCCAGCATTTT. Protein: CASRMGTGNQPQHF.

The chain employs TRBV28 and TRBJ2-5; 7 bases line up with TRBD2. J gave up 3 bases and V 5 bases, and 9 bases lay outside the gene matches. The V gene's germline CDR1 is MDHEN and CDR2 SYDVKM. This CDR3 is built from 15 residues. As DNA, the CDR3 is TGTGCCAGCAGTCCCGGGGGGAACCTGAAAGAGACCCAGTACTTC. Protein product: CASSPGGNLKETQYF. The full variable domain, with the rest looked up from reference TRBV28 and TRBJ2-5, is DVKVTQSSRYLVKRTGEKVFLECVQDMDHENMFWYRQDPGLGLRLIYFSYDVKMKEKGDIPEGYSVSREKKERFSLILESASTNQTSMYLCASSPGGNLKETQYFGPGTRLLVL.

The chain carries TRBV30 and TRBJ1-2; 9 bases line up with TRBD1. The CDR3 spans 17 residues. CDR1 GTSNPN and CDR2 SVGIG come from the germline V gene (reference sequence). V lost 0 bases, J lost 5 bases, and 13 bases stayed unmatched. The CDR3 spells CAWSVHMDRGLGYGYTF. The CDR3, as DNA: TGTGCCTGGAGTGTACATATGGACAGGGGTCTGGGGTATGGCTACACCTTC.

The chain recombines TRBV9 with TRBJ2-3, with 7 bases aligning to TRBD1. Germline V gives CDR1 SGDLS, CDR2 YYNGEE. The trim removed 0 bases at V and 7 bases at J, leaving 11 bases unmatched. This CDR3 comprises 16 residues. The CDR3 region has the DNA TGTGCCAGCAGCGTAGAAGAGACAGGGTCGGGACATACGCAGTATTTT. Protein product: CASSVEETGSGHTQYF.

This clone has a handful of counts. The chain couples TRBV28 to TRBJ1-6; perhaps TRBD1 as D (6 bases). CDR1 MDHEN and CDR2 SYDVKM come from the germline V gene. Trimming stripped 6 bases from V and 6 bases from J, with 15 bases between. The CDR3 runs 15 residues. The CDR3 sequence: CASSPLAGANSPLHF. The CDR3 DNA sequence: TGTGCCAGCAGCCCCTTGGCAGGGGCTAATTCACCCCTCCACTTT.

The CDR3 spells CASSESFSQPQHF. The CDR3, as DNA: TGCGCCAGCAGTGAGTCGTTCAGTCAGCCCCAGCATTTT. The genes are TRBV10-1 and TRBJ1-5, with D uncertain. The CDR3 has 13 residues. The germline V gene has CDR1 WNHNN and CDR2 SYGVQD (reference sequence). Trimming cost V 0 bases and J 6 bases, with 6 bases left between them.

The rearrangement joins TRBV10-2 to TRBJ1-1, with D maybe TRBD1 (5 bases). This CDR3 comprises 13 residues. Germline CDR1 WSHSY, CDR2 SAAADI. V shed 6 bases and J shed 1 base, with 9 bases lying between them. The CDR3 nucleotides are TGCGCCAGCAGAACGACAGCGAACACTGAAGCTTTCTTT. It yields the protein CASRTTANTEAFF.

This chain connects TRBV7-9 to TRBJ1-1; 7 bases map to TRBD1. From germline, CDR1 is SEHNR and CDR2 FQNEAQ (reference sequence). This CDR3 region has 15 residues. The trim removed 5 bases at V and 3 bases at J, leaving 9 bases unmatched. CDR3 in DNA: TGTGCCAGCAGCAGACAGGGAAATGGGGACACTGAAGCTTTCTTT. Translation: CASSRQGNGDTEAFF.

The chain joins TRBV18 to TRBJ1-1; 8 nucleotides match TRBD1. Looked up from germline, CDR1 is KGHSH and CDR2 is LQKENI. The CDR3 has 14 residues. With V trimmed by 5 bases and J by 5 bases, 7 bases remained unmatched. CDR3 region: CASSSDRGATEAFF. The CDR3 nucleotides are TGTGCCAGCTCATCCGACAGGGGCGCTACTGAAGCTTTCTTT.

This clone has only a few counts. The V gene is TRBV27, the J gene TRBJ2-7; tentative D call: TRBD1 (5 bases). From germline, CDR1 is MNHEY and CDR2 SMNVEV (reference sequence). This CDR3 spans 13 amino acids. The germline V and J ends were trimmed by 2 bases and 2 bases, with 7 bases remaining between them. The CDR3 bases are TGTGCCAGCAGTTTAGGGGCAACCTACGAGCAGTACTTC. It translates to CASSLGATYEQYF.

The chain employs TRBV3-1 (or the pseudogene TRBV3-2) and TRBJ2-7; unclear D gene. The CDR3 consists of 15 residues. Germline V gene lookup returns CDR1 LGHDT and CDR2 YNNKEL (reference sequence). V lost 1 base and J lost 0, with 10 bases in between. CDR3: CASSQGRAPSYEQYF. The CDR3 region has the DNA TGTGCCAGCAGCCAAGGGAGAGCGCCCTCCTACGAGCAGTACTTC.

The chain combines TRBV6-7 with TRBJ1-1; the D is unclear. TRBV6-7 is an ORF; its function is uncertain. The CDR3 totals 15 residues. V was trimmed by 2 bases and J by 1 base, leaving 11 bases between them. The CDR3 DNA sequence: TGTGCCAGCAGTTACGCTAGCCAGACGAACACTGAAGCTTTCTTT. Its translation is CASSYASQTNTEAFF.

The V call is TRBV6-6, the J call TRBJ1-5; 7 nucleotides line up with TRBD1. The junction had 3 bases not matched to a gene; V was cut back by 5 bases and J by 8 bases. The germline gives CDR1 MNHNY, CDR2 SVGAGI (reference sequence). This CDR3 comprises 12 residues. This CDR3 is CASSHTGEPQHF. In DNA, the CDR3 is TGTGCCAGCAGTCACACAGGGGAGCCCCAGCATTTT.

CDR3 residues: CASSFDRGLTEAFF. The CDR3 bases are TGTGCCAGCAGCTTCGACAGGGGACTCACTGAAGCTTTCTTT. The chain combines TRBV7-2 with TRBJ1-1, with 8 bases aligning to TRBD1. The length of the CDR3 is 14 residues. J gave up 4 bases and V 3 bases, and 4 bases lay outside the gene matches. Germline assignment: CDR1 SGHTA and CDR2 FQGNSA.

The CDR3 bases are TGTGCCAGCAGTGAGCACAGGGACTATGGCTACACCTTC. This translates into CASSEHRDYGYTF. The chain recombines TRBV6-2 or TRBV6-3 with TRBJ1-2, with D possibly TRBD1 on 6 matching bases. V was shortened by 5 bases and J by 3 bases, with 10 bases between the two germline ends. Germline CDR1 reads MNHEY; CDR2 reads SVGEGT. The CDR3 extends over 13 amino acids.

The V call is TRBV9, the J call TRBJ2-1; 7 bases align to TRBD2. Germline CDR1 reads SGDLS; CDR2 reads YYNGEE. This CDR3 is 14 amino acids long. V lost 1 base and J lost 8; bases outside the gene matches: 6. CDR3 DNA sequence: TGTGCCAGCAGCGTAAGCGGGGCGGGAGATGAGCAGTTCTTC. Encoded protein: CASSVSGAGDEQFF. The variable domain in full, completed from reference TRBV9 and TRBJ2-1, reads DSGVTQTPKHLITATGQRVTLRCSPRSGDLSVYWYQQSLDQGLQFLIQYYNGEERAKGNILERFSAQQFPDLHSELNLSSLELGDSALYFCASSVSGAGDEQFFGPGTRLTVL.

V is TRBV9 and J is TRBJ2-6; unclear D gene. This CDR3 contains 17 residues. Germline CDR1 is SGDLS and CDR2 is YYNGEE. V was clipped by 3 bases and J by 0 bases, with 13 bases between them. CDR3: CASSGIHRGSGANVLTF. The CDR3 nucleotides are TGTGCCAGCAGCGGGATTCACCGAGGCTCTGGGGCCAACGTCCTGACTTTC.